This T cell receptor (beta chain) was obtained from a study of graft-versus-host responses after intestinal transplantation. As concerns this clone: What it binds is not known. This sample includes further DNA sequences coding for the same CDR3.

Profiled with immunoSEQ multiplex PCR; TCRdb holds only in-frame clones, not every one. This table has over 100,000 clones, more than 85% appearing once. V shed 0 bases and J shed 3 bases, with 8 bases lying between them. Germline V gene sequence: CDR1 MGHRA, CDR2 YSYEKL. This CDR3 has 14 amino acids. This TCR derives from a human donor who was the organ donor for an intestinal transplant. The chain uses TRBV4-1 and TRBJ1-1; D may be TRBD1 (6 bases). This specimen consisted of unstimulated CD8+ T cells sorted from spleen or lymph node cells, obtained before transplant. CDR3 sequence: CASSQDRGYTEAFF. CDR3 DNA: TGCGCCAGCAGCCAAGACAGGGGATACACTGAAGCTTTCTTT.